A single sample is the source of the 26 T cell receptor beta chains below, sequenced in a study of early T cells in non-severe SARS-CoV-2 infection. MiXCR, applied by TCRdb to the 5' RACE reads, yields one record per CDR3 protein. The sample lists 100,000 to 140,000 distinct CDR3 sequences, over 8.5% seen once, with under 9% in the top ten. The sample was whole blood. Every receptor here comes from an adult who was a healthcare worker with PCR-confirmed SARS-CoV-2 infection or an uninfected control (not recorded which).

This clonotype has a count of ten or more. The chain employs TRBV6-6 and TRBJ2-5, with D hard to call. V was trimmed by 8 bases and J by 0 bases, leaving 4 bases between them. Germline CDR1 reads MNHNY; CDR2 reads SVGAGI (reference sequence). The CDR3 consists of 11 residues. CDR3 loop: CASQYQETQYF. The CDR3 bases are TGTGCCAGCCAATACCAAGAGACCCAGTACTTC.

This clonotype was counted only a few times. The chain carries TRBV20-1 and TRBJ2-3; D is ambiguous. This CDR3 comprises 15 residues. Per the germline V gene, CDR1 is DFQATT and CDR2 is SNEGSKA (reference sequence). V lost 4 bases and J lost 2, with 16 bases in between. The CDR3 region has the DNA TGCAGTGCTAATACCCTGCATAGTAACACAGATACGCAGTATTTT. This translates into CSANTLHSNTDTQYF.

Here the CDR3 reads CASSQAGTALFGYTF. The CDR3 DNA follows: TGTGCCAGCAGCCAGGCCGGGACAGCACTTTTTGGCTACACCTTC. V and J are TRBV3-1 and TRBJ1-2; TRBD1 aligns across 7 bases. Looked up from germline, CDR1 is LGHDT and CDR2 is YNNKEL (reference sequence). The trim removed 3 bases at V and 7 bases at J, leaving 11 bases unmatched. The CDR3 sequence is 15 residues long.

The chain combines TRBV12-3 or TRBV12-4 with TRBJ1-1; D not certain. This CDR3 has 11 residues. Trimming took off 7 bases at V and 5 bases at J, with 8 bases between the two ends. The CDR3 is CASTYGTEAFF. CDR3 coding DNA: TGTGCCAGCACCTACGGGACTGAAGCTTTCTTT.

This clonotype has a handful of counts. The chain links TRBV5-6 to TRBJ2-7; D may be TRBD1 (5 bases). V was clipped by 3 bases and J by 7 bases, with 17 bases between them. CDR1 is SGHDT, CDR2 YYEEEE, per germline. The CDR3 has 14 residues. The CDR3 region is CASSWGPTPSEQYF. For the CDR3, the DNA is TGTGCCAGCAGCTGGGGCCCCACCCCCTCTGAGCAGTACTTC.

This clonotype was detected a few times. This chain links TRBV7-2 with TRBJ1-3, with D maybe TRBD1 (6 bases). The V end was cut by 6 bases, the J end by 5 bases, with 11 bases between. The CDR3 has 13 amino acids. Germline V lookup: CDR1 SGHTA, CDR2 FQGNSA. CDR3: CASSFGDRNTIYF. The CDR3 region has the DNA TGTGCCAGCAGTTTCGGGGACAGAAACACCATATATTTT.

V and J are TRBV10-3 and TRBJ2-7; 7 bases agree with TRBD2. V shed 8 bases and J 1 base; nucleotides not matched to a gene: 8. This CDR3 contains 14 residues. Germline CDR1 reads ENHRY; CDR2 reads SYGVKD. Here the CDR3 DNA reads TGTGCCATCGGCGATCTAGCGGCTTCCTACGAGCAGTACTTC. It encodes CAIGDLAASYEQYF.

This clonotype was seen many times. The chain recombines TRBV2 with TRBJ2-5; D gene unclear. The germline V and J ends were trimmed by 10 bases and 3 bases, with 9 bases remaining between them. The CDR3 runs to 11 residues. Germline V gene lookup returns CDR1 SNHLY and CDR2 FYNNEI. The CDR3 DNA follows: TGTGCCATCTACATTGAAGAGACCCAGTACTTC. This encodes CAIYIEETQYF.

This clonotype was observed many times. The CDR3 spells CASSVEEGQPQHF. CDR3 nucleotide sequence: TGCGCCAGCAGTGTGGAAGAGGGTCAGCCCCAGCATTTT. The rearrangement links TRBV10-2 to TRBJ1-5; D not resolved. The ends were cut back, 4 bases at V and 6 bases at J, with 10 bases in the middle. Germline V lookup: CDR1 WSHSY, CDR2 SAAADI. This CDR3 region has 13 residues.

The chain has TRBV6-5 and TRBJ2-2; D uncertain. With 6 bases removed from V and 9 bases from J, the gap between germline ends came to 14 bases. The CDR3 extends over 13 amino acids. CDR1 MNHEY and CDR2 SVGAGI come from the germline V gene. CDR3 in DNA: TGTGCCAGCAGAGTCGAAGGTGGTCGGGAGCTGTTTTTT. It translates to CASRVEGGRELFF.

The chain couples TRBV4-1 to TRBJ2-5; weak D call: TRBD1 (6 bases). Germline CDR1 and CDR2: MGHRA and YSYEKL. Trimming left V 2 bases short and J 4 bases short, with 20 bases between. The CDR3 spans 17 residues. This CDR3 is CASSQWGRLSKTETQYF. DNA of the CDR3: TGCGCCAGCAGCCAATGGGGGCGGCTATCAAAAACAGAGACCCAGTACTTC.

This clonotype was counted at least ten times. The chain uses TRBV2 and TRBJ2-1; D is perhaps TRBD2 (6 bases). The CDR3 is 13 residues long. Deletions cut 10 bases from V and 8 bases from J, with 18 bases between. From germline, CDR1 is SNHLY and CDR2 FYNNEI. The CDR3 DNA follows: TGTGCCATCGGGGTTAGGAGGGAACATGAGCAGTTCTTC. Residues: CAIGVRREHEQFF.

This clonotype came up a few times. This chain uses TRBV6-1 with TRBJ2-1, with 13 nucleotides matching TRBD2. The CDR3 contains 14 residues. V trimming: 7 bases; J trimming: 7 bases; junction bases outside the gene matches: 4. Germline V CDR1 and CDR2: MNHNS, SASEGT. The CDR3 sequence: CASTWTSGSNEQFF. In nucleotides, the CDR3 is TGTGCCAGCACATGGACTAGCGGGAGTAATGAGCAGTTCTTC.

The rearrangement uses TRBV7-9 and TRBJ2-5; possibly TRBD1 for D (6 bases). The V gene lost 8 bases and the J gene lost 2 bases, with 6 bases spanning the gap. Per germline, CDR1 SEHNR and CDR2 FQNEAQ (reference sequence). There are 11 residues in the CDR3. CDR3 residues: CASGQQETQYF. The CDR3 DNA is TGTGCCAGCGGACAGCAAGAGACCCAGTACTTC.

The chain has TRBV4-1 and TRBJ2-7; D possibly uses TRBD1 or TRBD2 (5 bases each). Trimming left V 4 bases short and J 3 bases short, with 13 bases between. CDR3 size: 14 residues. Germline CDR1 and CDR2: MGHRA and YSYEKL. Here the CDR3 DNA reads TGCGCCAGCAGCCGGGAGCCCAGGGTCTACGAGCAGTACTTC. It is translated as CASSREPRVYEQYF.

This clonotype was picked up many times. The CDR3 sequence is CATTVGSSGSSWNEQFF. The DNA for the CDR3 is TGTGCCACCACAGTTGGGTCTAGCGGGAGTTCTTGGAATGAGCAGTTCTTC. This chain connects TRBV6-5 to TRBJ2-1, with 10 bases aligning to TRBD2. CDR1 and CDR2 from the germline V gene are MNHEY and SVGAGI. The CDR3 totals 17 residues. The V gene end was trimmed by 10 bases and the J gene end by 7 bases; junction bases not matched to a gene: 19.

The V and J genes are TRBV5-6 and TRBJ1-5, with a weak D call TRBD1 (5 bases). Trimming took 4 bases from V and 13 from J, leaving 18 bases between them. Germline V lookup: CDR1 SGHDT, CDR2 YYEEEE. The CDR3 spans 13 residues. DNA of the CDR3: TGTGCCAGCAGCCTCAACCAAGATGGGGCGCAGCATTTT. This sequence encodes CASSLNQDGAQHF.

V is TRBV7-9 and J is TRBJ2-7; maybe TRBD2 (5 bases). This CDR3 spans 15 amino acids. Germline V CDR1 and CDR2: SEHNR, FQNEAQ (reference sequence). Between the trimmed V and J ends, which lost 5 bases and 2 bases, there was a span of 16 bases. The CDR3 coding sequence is TGTGCCAGCAGCCCCGGGGAGCGGAGACCCTACGAGCAGTACTTC. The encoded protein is CASSPGERRPYEQYF.

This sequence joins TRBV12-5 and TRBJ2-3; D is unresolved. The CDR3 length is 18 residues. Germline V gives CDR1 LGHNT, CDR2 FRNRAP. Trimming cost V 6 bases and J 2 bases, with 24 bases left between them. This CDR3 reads CASGLEKSGQAFTDTQYF. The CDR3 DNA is TGTGCTAGTGGCCTAGAGAAGTCGGGCCAAGCCTTCACAGATACGCAGTATTTT. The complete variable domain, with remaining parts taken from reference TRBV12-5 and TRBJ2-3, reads DARVTQTPRHKVTEMGQEVTMRCQPILGHNTVFWYRQTMMQGLELLAYFRNRAPLDDSGMPKDRFSAEMPDATLATLKIQPSEPRDSAVYFCASGLEKSGQAFTDTQYFGPGTRLTVL.

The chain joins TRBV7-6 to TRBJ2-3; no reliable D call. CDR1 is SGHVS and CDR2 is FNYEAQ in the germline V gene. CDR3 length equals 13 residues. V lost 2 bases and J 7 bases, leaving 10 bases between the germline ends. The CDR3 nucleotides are TGTGCCAGCAGCTTAACTTCCACGAATACGCAGTATTTT. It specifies CASSLTSTNTQYF.

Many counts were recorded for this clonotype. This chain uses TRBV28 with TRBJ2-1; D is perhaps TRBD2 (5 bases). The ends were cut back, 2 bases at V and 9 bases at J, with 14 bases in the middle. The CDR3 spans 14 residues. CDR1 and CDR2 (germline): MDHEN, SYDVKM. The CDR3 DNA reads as TGTGCCAGCAGTTTAGTTGGCGAGGGTGGTGAGCAGTTCTTC. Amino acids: CASSLVGEGGEQFF.

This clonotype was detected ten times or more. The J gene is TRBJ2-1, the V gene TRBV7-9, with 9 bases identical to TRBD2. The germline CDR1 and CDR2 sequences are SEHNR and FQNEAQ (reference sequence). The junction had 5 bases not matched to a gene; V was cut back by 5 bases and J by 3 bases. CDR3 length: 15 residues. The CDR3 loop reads CASSISGSGYNEQFF. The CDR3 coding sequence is TGTGCCAGCAGCATTAGCGGGAGTGGCTACAATGAGCAGTTCTTC.

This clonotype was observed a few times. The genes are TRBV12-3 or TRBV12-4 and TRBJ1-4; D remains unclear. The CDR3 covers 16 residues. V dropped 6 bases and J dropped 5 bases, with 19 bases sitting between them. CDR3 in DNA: TGTGCCAGCAGCCCTACCGACGGAGACCTAAATGAAAAACTGTTTTTT. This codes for CASSPTDGDLNEKLFF.

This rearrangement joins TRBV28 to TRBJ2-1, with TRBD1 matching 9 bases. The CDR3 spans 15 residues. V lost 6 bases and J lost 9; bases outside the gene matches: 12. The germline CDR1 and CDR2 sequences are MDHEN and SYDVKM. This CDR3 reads CASRGQGQLGGEQFF. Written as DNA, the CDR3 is TGTGCCAGCAGGGGACAGGGACAACTAGGCGGTGAGCAGTTCTTC.

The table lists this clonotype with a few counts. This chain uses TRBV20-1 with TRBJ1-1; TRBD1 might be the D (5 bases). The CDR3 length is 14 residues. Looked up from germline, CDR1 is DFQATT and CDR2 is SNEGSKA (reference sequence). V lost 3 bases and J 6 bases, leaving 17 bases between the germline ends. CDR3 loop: CSASTGIGGAEAFF. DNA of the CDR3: TGCAGTGCTAGCACAGGAATTGGAGGGGCTGAAGCTTTCTTT.

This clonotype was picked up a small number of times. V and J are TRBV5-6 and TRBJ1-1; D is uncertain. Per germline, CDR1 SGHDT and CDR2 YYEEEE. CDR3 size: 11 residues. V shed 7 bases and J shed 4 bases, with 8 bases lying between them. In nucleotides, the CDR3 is TGTGCCAGCTCCTACTTCACTGAAGCTTTCTTT. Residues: CASSYFTEAFF. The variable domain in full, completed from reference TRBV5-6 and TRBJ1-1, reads DAGVTQSPTHLIKTRGQQVTLRCSPKSGHDTVSWYQQALGQGPQFIFQYYEEEERQRGNFPDRFSGHQFPNYSSELNVNALLLGDSALYLCASSYFTEAFFGQGTRLTVV.